Below, 22 T cell receptor beta chains from the same sample are listed, as sequenced in a study of cytomegalovirus exposure and HLA in healthy donors. Both 60 Vbeta primers and 13 Jbeta primers went into the PCR. This table comes from immunoSEQ multiplex PCR, and its TCRdb copy is limited to in-frame clones, with some not included. The sample holds about 180,000 clones, about 80% seen once. The source material was PBMCs. The receptors were sampled from a man aged 25 to 40 in good health and CMV-seropositive.

V gene TRBV5-1 combines with J gene TRBJ2-2; TRBD1 might be the D (6 bases). V lost 0 bases and J lost 5, with 8 bases in between. The V gene's germline CDR1 is SGHRS and CDR2 YFSETQ. The CDR3 has 14 residues. In DNA, the CDR3 is TGCGCCAGCAGCTTGGGACAGGTTACCGGGGAGCTGTTTTTT. Its translation: CASSLGQVTGELFF.

Only a few counts were recorded for this clone. Here the CDR3 reads CASSLVSTGSTYEQYF. The CDR3 region has the DNA TGTGCCAGCAGCTTAGTCTCGACAGGTTCGACCTACGAGCAGTACTTC. The chain combines TRBV7-9 with TRBJ2-7; perhaps TRBD1 as D (6 bases). Germline-derived CDR1 and CDR2 are SEHNR and FQNEAQ (reference sequence). This CDR3 is built from 16 residues. V was cut by 1 base and J by 2 bases, with 15 bases left in between.

V gene TRBV30 combines with J gene TRBJ2-3; TRBD1 might be the D (5 bases). The V end lost 8 bases, the J end lost 3 bases, and 9 bases lay between the germline ends. CDR1 and CDR2 from the germline V gene are GTSNPN and SVGIG (reference sequence). The CDR3 covers 11 residues. CDR3 sequence (DNA): TGTGCCGGACAAGAGACAGATACGCAGTATTTT. Translation: CAGQETDTQYF.

This clone was detected only a few times. The chain uses TRBV7-2 and TRBJ2-1; D uncertain. V was shortened by 6 bases and J by 6 bases, with 9 bases between the two germline ends. CDR1 is SGHTA, CDR2 FQGNSA, per germline. CDR3 length equals 12 residues. The CDR3 protein is CASSWSGNEQFF. The CDR3 DNA reads TGTGCCAGCAGTTGGTCGGGCAATGAGCAGTTCTTC.

This chain joins TRBV19 and TRBJ1-6, with a possible D match to TRBD1 (5 bases). The CDR3 consists of 17 residues. V lost 3 bases to trimming and J lost 3 bases, with 15 bases between them. Germline values: CDR1 LNHDA, CDR2 SQIVND (reference sequence). The CDR3 protein is CASSIFARADYNSPLHF. As DNA, the CDR3 is TGTGCCAGTAGTATCTTCGCCAGGGCAGACTATAATTCACCCCTCCACTTT.

The rearrangement uses TRBV2 and TRBJ2-3; weak D call: TRBD1 (6 bases). The CDR3 spans 16 residues. Trimming cost V 2 bases and J 4 bases, with 16 bases left between them. Germline V gives CDR1 SNHLY, CDR2 FYNNEI. This chain's CDR3 is CASSERNRVGADTQYF. In DNA form, the CDR3 reads TGTGCCAGCAGTGAAAGGAACAGGGTCGGGGCAGATACGCAGTATTTT.

The chain recombines TRBV7-8 with TRBJ1-1, with 8 bases identical to TRBD1. CDR1 and CDR2 from the germline V gene are SGHVS and FQNEAQ. Losses at the gene ends were 5 bases for V and 1 base for J; bases not matched to a gene: 6. The CDR3 spans 15 residues. CDR3 DNA: TGTGCCAGCAGCCCGCGACAGGGGAGGAACACTGAAGCTTTCTTT. It yields the protein CASSPRQGRNTEAFF.

The CDR3 loop is CASSYQAGGHTGELFF. Written as DNA, the CDR3 is TGTGCCAGCAGCTACCAAGCGGGGGGGCACACCGGGGAGCTGTTTTTT. J is TRBJ2-2 and V is TRBV7-9; 10 nucleotides align to TRBD2. From germline, CDR1 is SEHNR and CDR2 FQNEAQ (reference sequence). The CDR3 consists of 16 residues. V trimming: 4 bases; J trimming: 3 bases; junction bases outside the gene matches: 5.

This clone was picked up one time. The genes are TRBV2 and TRBJ2-7; 12 positions match TRBD2. CDR3 length equals 16 residues. The V and J ends lost 2 bases and 3 bases, in that order; junction bases with no gene match: 5. CDR1 and CDR2 from the germline V gene are SNHLY and FYNNEI. CDR3 nucleotide sequence: TGTGCCAGCAGTGAACGTGGACTAGCGGGACTCTACGAGCAGTACTTC. It is translated as CASSERGLAGLYEQYF.

CDR3 residues: CASSLGTTTPYEQYF. The DNA for the CDR3 is TGCGCCAGCAGCTTGGGGACTACCACTCCCTACGAGCAGTACTTC. V and J are TRBV5-1 and TRBJ2-7, with TRBD2 as a possible D gene (6 bases). Trimming took 0 bases from V and 2 from J, leaving 12 bases between them. Germline V gene lookup returns CDR1 SGHRS and CDR2 YFSETQ. The CDR3 sequence is 15 residues long.

The J gene is TRBJ1-1, the V gene TRBV19; possibly TRBD1 for D (6 bases). CDR3 length: 14 residues. V lost 7 bases to trimming and J lost 1 base, with 13 bases between them. CDR1 LNHDA and CDR2 SQIVND come from the germline V gene (reference sequence). The CDR3 sequence: CASKTGFRNTEAFF. The CDR3 nucleotides read TGTGCCAGTAAAACAGGGTTCCGGAACACTGAAGCTTTCTTT.

This clone was detected a few times. This sequence joins TRBV9 and TRBJ2-3; 11 bases agree with TRBD1. CDR3 length: 15 residues. The trim removed 1 base at V and 4 bases at J, leaving 2 bases unmatched. Germline V gives CDR1 SGDLS, CDR2 YYNGEE. The CDR3 DNA sequence: TGTGCCAGCAGCGTAAAGGGACAGGGGGCAGATACGCAGTATTTT. This encodes CASSVKGQGADTQYF. Variable domain in full (rest from reference TRBV9 and TRBJ2-3): DSGVTQTPKHLITATGQRVTLRCSPRSGDLSVYWYQQSLDQGLQFLIQYYNGEERAKGNILERFSAQQFPDLHSELNLSSLELGDSALYFCASSVKGQGADTQYFGPGTRLTVL.

The genes are TRBV19 and TRBJ2-3; TRBD2 aligns across 7 bases. Germline-derived CDR1 and CDR2 are LNHDA and SQIVND (reference sequence). V was clipped by 6 bases and J by 5 bases; unmatched bases: 11. The CDR3 runs to 15 residues. The CDR3 DNA reads TGTGCCAGTAGAACTAGCGCCTCCTCGGGAGATACGCAGTATTTT. It encodes CASRTSASSGDTQYF. Complete variable domain (other parts from reference TRBV19 and TRBJ2-3): DGGITQSPKYLFRKEGQNVTLSCEQNLNHDAMYWYRQDPGQGLRLIYYSQIVNDFQKGDIAEGYSVSREKKESFPLTVTSAQKNPTAFYLCASRTSASSGDTQYFGPGTRLTVL.

The chain couples TRBV5-6 to TRBJ2-2, with a tentative D call TRBD1 (5 bases). From germline, CDR1 is SGHDT and CDR2 YYEEEE. Trimming removed 5 bases at V and 6 bases at J, with 14 bases between. The CDR3 contains 14 residues. The CDR3 sequence: CASSHVAGSGELFF. CDR3 nucleotide sequence: TGTGCCAGCAGTCATGTTGCAGGGTCCGGGGAGCTGTTTTTT.

The V gene is TRBV5-4, the J gene TRBJ2-2; tentative D call: TRBD2 (6 bases). V lost 2 bases, J lost 1 base, and 15 bases lay in between. Germline lookup yields CDR1 SGHNT and CDR2 YYREEE (reference sequence). The CDR3 is 17 residues long. CDR3 amino acids: CASSFRSGAGNTGELFF. The CDR3 nucleotides are TGTGCCAGCAGCTTTCGAAGCGGAGCGGGGAACACCGGGGAGCTGTTTTTT.

Regarding this clone: Additional DNA sequences in this sample encode the identical CDR3. This sequence joins TRBV15 and TRBJ1-5, with 7 bases aligning to TRBD1. This CDR3 contains 16 residues. CDR1 and CDR2 from the germline V gene are LNHNV and YYDKDF (reference sequence). With 0 bases clipped from V and 3 bases from J, the junction kept 5 bases outside the gene matches. As DNA, the CDR3 is TGTGCCACCAGCAGAGATTACGACAGGGACAATCAGCCCCAGCATTTT. This translates into CATSRDYDRDNQPQHF.

The chain combines TRBV5-4 with TRBJ2-2; TRBD1 aligns across 7 bases. CDR3 length equals 14 residues. Germline CDR1 reads SGHNT; CDR2 reads YYREEE (reference sequence). Losses at the gene ends were 0 bases for V and 8 bases for J; bases not matched to a gene: 4. This CDR3 reads CASSLDRGWGELFF. The CDR3 DNA reads as TGTGCCAGCAGCTTGGACAGGGGATGGGGGGAGCTGTTTTTT.

The DNA of the CDR3 is TGTGCCAGCGGATCGGACAGGTCGAACACTGAAGCTTTCTTT. Amino acid sequence: CASGSDRSNTEAFF. The rearrangement joins TRBV7-2 to TRBJ1-1; 7 bases line up with TRBD1. The germline CDR1 and CDR2 sequences are SGHTA and FQGNSA. V lost 8 bases and J lost 1; bases outside the gene matches: 7. The CDR3 spans 14 residues.

V gene TRBV28 combines with J gene TRBJ2-7, with D perhaps TRBD2 (6 bases). The CDR3 contains 20 residues. Per germline, CDR1 MDHEN and CDR2 SYDVKM. V lost 6 bases and J lost 2, with 32 bases in between. CDR3 amino acids: CASSSPLEWSAGTRAYEQYF. Written as DNA, the CDR3 is TGTGCCAGCAGCTCCCCCCTGGAATGGTCGGCGGGGACGCGGGCCTACGAGCAGTACTTC.

This clone was recorded once. The chain carries TRBV4-1 and TRBJ2-7, with 8 bases identical to TRBD1. Germline assignment: CDR1 MGHRA and CDR2 YSYEKL. The CDR3 totals 16 residues. Trimming cost V 1 base and J 4 bases; bases outside gene matches: 9. The CDR3: CASSQGQTGGIYEQYF. The CDR3 DNA reads TGCGCCAGCAGCCAAGGACAAACAGGGGGTATTTACGAGCAGTACTTC.

V and J are TRBV7-8 and TRBJ2-1, with a weak D call TRBD2 (6 bases). Looked up from germline, CDR1 is SGHVS and CDR2 is FQNEAQ. The CDR3 runs 14 residues. Trimming pared 2 bases from V and 4 bases from J, leaving 9 bases between. CDR3 DNA sequence: TGTGCCAGCAGCTTACCCGGGGGATACAATGAGCAGTTCTTC. Translated, it gives CASSLPGGYNEQFF.

V gene TRBV19 combines with J gene TRBJ1-1, with a tentative D call TRBD1 (5 bases). The germline gives CDR1 LNHDA, CDR2 SQIVND (reference sequence). V was trimmed by 3 bases and J by 5 bases, leaving 19 bases between them. The CDR3 loop spans 16 amino acids. The DNA of the CDR3 is TGTGCCAGTAGTATTGGGCCCCATGCGTCAGGGACTGAAGCTTTCTTT. This codes for CASSIGPHASGTEAFF.